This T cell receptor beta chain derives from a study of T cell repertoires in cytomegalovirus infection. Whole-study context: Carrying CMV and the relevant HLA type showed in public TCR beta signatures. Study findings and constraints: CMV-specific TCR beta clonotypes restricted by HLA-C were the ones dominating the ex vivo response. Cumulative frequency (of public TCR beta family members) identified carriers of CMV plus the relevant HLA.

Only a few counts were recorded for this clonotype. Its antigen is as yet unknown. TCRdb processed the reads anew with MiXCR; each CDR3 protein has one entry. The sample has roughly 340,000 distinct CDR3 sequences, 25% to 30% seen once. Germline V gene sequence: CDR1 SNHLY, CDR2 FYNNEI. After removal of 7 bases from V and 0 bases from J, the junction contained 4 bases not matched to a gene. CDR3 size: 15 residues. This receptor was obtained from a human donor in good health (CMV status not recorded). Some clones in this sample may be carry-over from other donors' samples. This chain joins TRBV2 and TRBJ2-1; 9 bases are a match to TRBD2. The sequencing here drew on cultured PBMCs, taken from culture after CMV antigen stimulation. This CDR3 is CASKVSGSSYNEQFF. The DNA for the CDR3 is TGTGCCAGCAAAGTTAGCGGGAGCTCCTACAATGAGCAGTTCTTC.